The T cell receptor beta chain described here comes from a study of blood T cell repertoires in COVID-19. Study at large: Sites in the United States, Italy and Spain provided acute and convalescent COVID-19 samples.

V was clipped by 0 bases and J by 2 bases, with 12 bases between them. From germline, CDR1 is SGHRS and CDR2 YFSETQ. The CDR3 contains 15 residues. The protocol was immunoSEQ multiplex PCR, while the TCRdb copy is restricted to in-frame clones and leaves out a portion. The sample gives about 260,000 clones, roughly 86% of which show up once; over 7.5% is in the top ten. V is TRBV5-1 and J is TRBJ2-7; weak D call: TRBD1 (5 bases). The sequenced sample was peripheral blood. This receptor was identified in a man aged 35-49 years who had recovered from COVID-19. CDR3 region: CASSLDTGITYEQYF. The CDR3 coding sequence is TGCGCCAGCAGCTTGGATACAGGTATTACCTACGAGCAGTACTTC.